This section outlines one TCR beta chain sequence together with its context. These data are taken from a study of blood T cell repertoires in COVID-19. Study at large: COVID-19 samples, acute and convalescent, were from the United States, Italy and Spain. Sample material is recorded as cDNA or gDNA derived from T cells, B-cell-depleted T cells, or PBMCs.

The CDR3 totals 15 residues. After removal of 5 bases from V and 4 bases from J, the junction contained 7 bases not matched to a gene. CDR1 is PRHDT and CDR2 is FYEKMQ in the germline V gene (reference sequence). In the source study's methods: Amplifying reference gene primers gave estimates of nucleated cell counts. Profiling relied on immunoSEQ multiplex PCR, and the TCRdb table lists in-frame clones only, not all of them. D and trimming come from the DNA, and the V and J calls and clone size come from that table. The sample shows 95,000 to 150,000 clones, 80% to 90% of them seen only once. Sequencing input: peripheral blood. The rearrangement joins TRBV13 to TRBJ1-1; 10 bases are a match to TRBD1. The TCR originated in a man aged 35-49 years with acute or convalescent COVID-19. DNA for the CDR3: TGTGCCAGCAGCCCGCGAAGGACAGGGGGCACTGAAGCTTTCTTT. Amino acids: CASSPRRTGGTEAFF.